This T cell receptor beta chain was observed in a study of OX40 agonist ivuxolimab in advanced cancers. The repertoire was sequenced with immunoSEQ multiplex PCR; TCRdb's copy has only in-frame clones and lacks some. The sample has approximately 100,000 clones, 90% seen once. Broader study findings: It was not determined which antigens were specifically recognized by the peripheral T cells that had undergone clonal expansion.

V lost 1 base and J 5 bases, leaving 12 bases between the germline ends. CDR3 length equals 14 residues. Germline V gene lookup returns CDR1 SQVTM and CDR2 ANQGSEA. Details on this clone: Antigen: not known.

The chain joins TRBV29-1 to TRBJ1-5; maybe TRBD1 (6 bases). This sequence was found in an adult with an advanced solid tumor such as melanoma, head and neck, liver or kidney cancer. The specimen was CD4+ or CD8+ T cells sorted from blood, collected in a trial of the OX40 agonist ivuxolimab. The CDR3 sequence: CSVEAQWGHQPQHF. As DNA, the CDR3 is TGCAGCGTTGAAGCACAGTGGGGGCATCAGCCCCAGCATTTT.